This TCR beta chain was obtained from a study of PD-1 blockade in mismatch repair-deficient tumors (dated by TCRdb to between 2016 and 2019). For the study in its entirety: Between late 2013 and late 2016, approximately 90 consecutive patients with around twelve mismatch repair-deficient cancer types, all previously treated and progressing, were enrolled in the trial. Deep sequencing of TCR CDR3 regions was used to track tumor-associated T cell clones in peripheral blood of patients responding to PD-1 blockade.

Details on this clone: Its antigen is unknown. Base qualities are not at hand, and no much larger clone is one base apart.

What the authors observed across the whole study: Clones residing in the tumor, which were often undetectable in blood before treatment, expanded quickly after pembrolizumab and then contracted, generally before radiologic responses.

Sample time point, as interpreted from the label and publication: peripheral blood before pembrolizumab. Mismatch repair deficiency in every enrolled patient was established by polymerase chain reaction or immunohistochemistry. TCR sequencing was carried out for a few patients who responded to pembrolizumab therapy. The phase II trial prospectively tested pembrolizumab PD-1 blockade in advanced mismatch repair-deficient cancers regardless of tissue of origin. Peripheral blood T cell samples were collected serially, before PD-1 blockade began and at several time points afterward. Blood sampling times were expressed in weeks after the first pembrolizumab dose. Taken from cysteine to phenylalanine, the CDR3 has 18 residues. Only CDR3 DNA remains: 54 bases, in frame from the first base. Looking up the germline V gene (reference sequence) yields CDR1 GTSNPN and CDR2 SVGIG. Trimming at the junction amounts to 0 bases on V and 0 bases on J, and the germline ends lie 15 bases apart.

The library was generated by the immunoSEQ multiplex PCR assay. Not all clones reach the TCRdb copy of this immuneACCESS table, which keeps in-frame sequences only. Checked studies attribute under half of the gap to unresolved V genes and leave the rest unexplained. The sample records some 49,000 clones, around three quarters of which are singletons. The ten largest make up under 3.5% of the sample. Sequences were derived from PBMCs, sampled before pembrolizumab treatment. The TCR originated in an adult with mismatch repair-deficient cancer. In this chain, TRBV30 is recombined with TRBJ2-6, with a weak D call of TRBD1 (6 bases match). The bases read TGTGCCTGGAGTGTAATGGGGGCCCACATCTCTGGGGCCAACGTCCTGACTTTC. This is translated as CAWSVMGAHISGANVLTF.